The table lists the clone carrying this T cell receptor beta chain with a few counts. Trimming stripped 4 bases from V and 2 bases from J, with 11 bases between. This CDR3 contains 14 residues. Germline lookup yields CDR1 SGHVS and CDR2 FQNEAQ. This sample was included in a study of cytomegalovirus exposure and HLA in healthy donors. The PCR employed 60 Vbeta primers together with 13 Jbeta primers. Sequencing was performed with immunoSEQ multiplex PCR; in TCRdb, only in-frame clones are kept and a portion is missing. Here the sample spans about 170,000 clones, roughly 73% being singletons. This chain uses TRBV7-8 with TRBJ1-2; D might be TRBD1 (5 bases). This TCR derives from a female donor in good health and CMV-seronegative. Sequenced material: PBMCs. CDR3 sequence reads: CASSSGQGNYGYTF. CDR3 in DNA: TGTGCCAGCAGCTCAGGCCAGGGAAACTATGGCTACACCTTC.